Detailed here is one T cell receptor beta chain. As yet, its antigen is unknown. These data come from a study of beta chain features in type 1 diabetes. Points from the study as a whole: Compared with healthy donors, patients appeared to share more similar naive, central memory and regulatory TCRB repertoires. People with Type 1 diabetes carried modestly yet significantly shorter TCRB CDR3s in all four CD4+ subsets. A potential influence of HLA type upon TCRB rearrangement remained unresolved herein.

CDR3 length: 13 residues. Trimming took 6 bases from V and 8 from J, leaving 16 bases between them. Germline CDR1 MNHNY, CDR2 SVGAGI (reference sequence). Central memory, naive, regulatory and stem cell-like memory CD4+ cells were sorted by CD45RO/CCR7/CD25/CD127/CD95/CD27. Expressed TCRB transcripts were sequenced, since all the RNA that had been isolated was reverse transcribed. This table comes from immunoSEQ multiplex PCR, and its TCRdb copy is limited to in-frame clones, with some not included. The sample has a few hundred thousand clones, around an eighth seen once. The rearrangement uses TRBV6-6 and TRBJ1-2, with D uncertain. The sequencing input was naive CD4+ T cells from blood. The origin of this receptor is a woman between 18 and 29 years old with type 1 diabetes. The CDR3 DNA reads TGTGCCAGCAGCCCCGGCGGGGTAGGGGGCTACACCTTC. Protein sequence: CASSPGGVGGYTF.